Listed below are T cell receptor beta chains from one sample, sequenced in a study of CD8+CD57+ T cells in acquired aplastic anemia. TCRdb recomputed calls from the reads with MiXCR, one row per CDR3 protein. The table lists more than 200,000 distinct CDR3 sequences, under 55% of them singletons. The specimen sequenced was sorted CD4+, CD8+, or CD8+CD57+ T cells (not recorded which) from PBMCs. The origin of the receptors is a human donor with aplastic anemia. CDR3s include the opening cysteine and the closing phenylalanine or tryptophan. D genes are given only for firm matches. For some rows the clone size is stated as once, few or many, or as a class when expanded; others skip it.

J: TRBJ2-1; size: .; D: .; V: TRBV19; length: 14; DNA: TGTGCCAGTAGTCAACAGGGGGGGCCGGTTGAGCAGTTCTTC; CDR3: CASSQQGGPVEQFF
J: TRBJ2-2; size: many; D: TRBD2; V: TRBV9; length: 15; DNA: TGTGCCAGCAGCGTAGCTACTAGCGGGGCCGGGGAGCTGTTTTTT; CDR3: CASSVATSGAGELFF
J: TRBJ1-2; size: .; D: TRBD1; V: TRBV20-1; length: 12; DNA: TGCAGTTCATCGAATTACAGGGGGCGGTACACCTTC; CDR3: CSSSNYRGRYTF
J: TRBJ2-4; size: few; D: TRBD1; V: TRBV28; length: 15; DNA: TGTGCCAGCAGTGGGACAGAGTTAGCCAAAAACATTCAGTACTTC; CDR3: CASSGTELAKNIQYF
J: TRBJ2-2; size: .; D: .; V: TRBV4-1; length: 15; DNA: TGCGCCAGCAGCCAGATTCGGGGTAACACCGGGGAGCTGTTTTTT; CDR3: CASSQIRGNTGELFF
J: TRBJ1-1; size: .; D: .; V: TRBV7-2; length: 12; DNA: TGTGCCAGCGGGAGGTCGGTCACTGAAGCTTTCTTT; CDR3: CASGRSVTEAFF
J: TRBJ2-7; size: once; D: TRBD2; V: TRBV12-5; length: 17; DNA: TGTGCCAGCAGTCCCGACCCGACTAGCGGGGGGACCTACGAGCAGTACTTC; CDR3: CASSPDPTSGGTYEQYF
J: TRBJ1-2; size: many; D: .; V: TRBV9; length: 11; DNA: TGTGCCAGCAGCGTAGGCCAAGGCTACACCTTC; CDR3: CASSVGQGYTF
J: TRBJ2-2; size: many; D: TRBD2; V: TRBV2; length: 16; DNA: TGTGCCAGCAGCTCGCTAGCGGGGGGTTTCGGAGGGGAGCTGTTTTTT; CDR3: CASSSLAGGFGGELFF
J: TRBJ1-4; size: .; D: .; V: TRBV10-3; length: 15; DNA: TGTGCCATCAGTGAGTCCGAGGGTTGGGAAGAAAAACTGTTTTTT; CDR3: CAISESEGWEEKLFF
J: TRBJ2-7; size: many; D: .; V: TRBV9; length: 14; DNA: TGTGCCAGCAGCTCCTGGACTGCTCCCTACGAGCAGTACTTC; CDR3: CASSSWTAPYEQYF
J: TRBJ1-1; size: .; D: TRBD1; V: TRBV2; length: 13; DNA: TGTGCCAGCAGTGAACAGGGGGCGCTTGAAGCTTTCTTT; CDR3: CASSEQGALEAFF
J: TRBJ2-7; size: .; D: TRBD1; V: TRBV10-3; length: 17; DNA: TGTGCCATCAGCCTTAATCCCTTCGGACAGGGAGAAAACGAGCAGTACTTC; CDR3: CAISLNPFGQGENEQYF
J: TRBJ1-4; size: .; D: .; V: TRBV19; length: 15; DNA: TGTGCCAGTAGTATTCCCGGACCAACTAATGAAGAACTGTTTTTT; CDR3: CASSIPGPTNEELFF
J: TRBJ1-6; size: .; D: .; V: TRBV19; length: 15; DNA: TGTGCCAGTACCAATACGGACGAGTTGACTTCACCCCTCCACTTT; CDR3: CASTNTDELTSPLHF
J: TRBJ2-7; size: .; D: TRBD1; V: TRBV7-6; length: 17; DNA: TGTGCCAGCAGCCCCCGGACCGGGACAGGGGGCGCGGGCGAGCAGTACTTC; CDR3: CASSPRTGTGGAGEQYF
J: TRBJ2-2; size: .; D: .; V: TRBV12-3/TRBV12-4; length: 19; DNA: TGTGCCAGCAGTTTTGTCCCGCCTAGCGAGGTGAGGGACACCGGGGAGCTGTTTTTT; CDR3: CASSFVPPSEVRDTGELFF
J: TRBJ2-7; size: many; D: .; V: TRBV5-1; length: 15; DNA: TGCGCCAGCAGCTTGGAGGGACGGAGCTCCTACGAGCAGTACTTC; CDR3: CASSLEGRSSYEQYF
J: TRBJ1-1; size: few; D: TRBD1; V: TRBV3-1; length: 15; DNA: TGTGCCAGCAGCCAATCGGACAGGGAGGATGCTGAAGCTTTCTTT; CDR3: CASSQSDREDAEAFF
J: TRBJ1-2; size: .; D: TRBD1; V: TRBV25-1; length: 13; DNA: TGTGCCAGCTCAGACAGGGTTGGCTATGGCTACACCTTC; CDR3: CASSDRVGYGYTF
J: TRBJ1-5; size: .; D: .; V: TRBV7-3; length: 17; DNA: TGTGCCAGCAGTGAGGGTCTTGGCAGCCCAAACAATCAGCCCCAGCATTTT; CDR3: CASSEGLGSPNNQPQHF
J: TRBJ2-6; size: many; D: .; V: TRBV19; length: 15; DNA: TGTGCCAGTAGAGCAGGGATAGCTGGGGCCAACGTCCTGACTTTC; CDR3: CASRAGIAGANVLTF
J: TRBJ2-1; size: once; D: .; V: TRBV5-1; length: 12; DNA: TGCACCAGCAGCTTTAGGGCGAATGAGCAGTTCTTC; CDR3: CTSSFRANEQFF
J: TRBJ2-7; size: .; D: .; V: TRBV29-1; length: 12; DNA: TGCAGCGTTACCGACGGACCCTACGAGCAGTACTTC; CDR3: CSVTDGPYEQYF
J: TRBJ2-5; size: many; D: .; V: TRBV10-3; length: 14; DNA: TGTGCCACCGACGGATTTAGGGTGATGGAGACCCAGTACTTC; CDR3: CATDGFRVMETQYF
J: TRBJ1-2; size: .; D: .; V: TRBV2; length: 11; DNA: TGTGCCAGCAGTTACTCGAGCGGCTACACCTTC; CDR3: CASSYSSGYTF
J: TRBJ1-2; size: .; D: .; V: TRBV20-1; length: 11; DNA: TGCTCCTCCCCTTCTAACTATGGCTACACCTTC; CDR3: CSSPSNYGYTF
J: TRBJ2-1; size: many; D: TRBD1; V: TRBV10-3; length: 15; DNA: TGTGCCATCAGTGAGGGACAGGGGTCCTACAATGAGCAGTTCTTC; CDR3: CAISEGQGSYNEQFF
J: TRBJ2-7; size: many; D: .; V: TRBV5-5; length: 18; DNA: TGTGCCAGCAGCTTGGAGGGGGCTAGCGGTGTTATCCCCTACGAGCAGTACTTC; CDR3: CASSLEGASGVIPYEQYF
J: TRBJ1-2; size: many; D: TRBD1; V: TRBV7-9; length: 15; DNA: TGTGCCAGCAGCTTCTGGGGACAGAATAACTATGGCTACACCTTC; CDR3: CASSFWGQNNYGYTF
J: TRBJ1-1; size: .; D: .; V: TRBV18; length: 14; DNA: TGTGCCAGCTGGACGAGTGGCCAGAACACTGAAGCTTTCTTT; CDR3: CASWTSGQNTEAFF
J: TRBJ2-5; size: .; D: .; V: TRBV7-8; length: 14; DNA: TGTGCCAGCAGCTTAGACGTCAGTCAGGAGACCCAGTACTTC; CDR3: CASSLDVSQETQYF